The 11 T cell receptor beta chains below were found in one sample sequenced in a study of regulatory T cells in long-lasting Graves disease. Building of the TCR beta libraries involved iRepertoire HTBI primers and Arm-PCR of CDR3 regions. TCRdb ran MiXCR on the multiplex PCR reads and lists one entry per CDR3 protein. The sample lists about 430,000 distinct CDR3 sequences; 15% were seen once. The time point was: newly diagnosed GD, antithyroid drugs for less than 3 months. Making the TCR library involved RNA that had been extracted from PBMCs. The same data also went into a second study, on T cells in Graves' hyperthyroidism and ophthalmopathy.

The starting material was peripheral blood mononuclear cells (PBMCs), obtained at new diagnosis, from a patient treated with antithyroid drugs. These receptors originate from a woman aged 40 to 50 with Graves disease.

This clonotype was counted many times. The genes are TRBV11-2 and TRBJ2-7; TRBD2 matches at 9 bases. V gave up 0 bases and J gave up 5 bases; unmatched junction bases: 5. The germline V gene encodes CDR1 SGHAT and CDR2 FQNNGV. The CDR3 contains 15 residues. CDR3 amino acids: CASSLDGTSFNEQYF. In DNA, the CDR3 is TGTGCCAGCAGCTTAGACGGGACTAGCTTTAACGAGCAGTACTTC.

This clonotype was seen many times. The V and J genes are TRBV11-2 and TRBJ2-7; 13 nucleotides align to TRBD2. Germline values: CDR1 SGHAT, CDR2 FQNNGV. The V and J ends lost 5 bases and 6 bases, in that order; junction bases with no gene match: 4. The CDR3 contains 14 residues. The CDR3 DNA reads TGTGCCAGCAGCCTCGGGACTAGCGGGATCGAGCAGTACTTC. Translating gives CASSLGTSGIEQYF.

This clonotype was counted at least ten times. Here the CDR3 reads CASSEETGANVLTF. The CDR3 DNA follows: TGTGCCAGCTCAGAAGAGACTGGGGCCAACGTCCTGACTTTC. This chain joins TRBV18 and TRBJ2-6; D gene ambiguous. V lost 5 bases, J lost 2 bases, and 7 bases lay in between. CDR3 length: 14 residues. Germline CDR1 reads KGHSH; CDR2 reads LQKENI.

This clonotype was recorded many times. The rearrangement joins TRBV12-3 or TRBV12-4 to TRBJ2-5; unclear D gene. There are 14 residues in the CDR3. V lost 2 bases to trimming and J lost 2 bases, with 9 bases between them. As DNA, the CDR3 is TGTGCCAGCAGTTTATGGGGTCAGCAAGAGACCCAGTACTTC. Translated: CASSLWGQQETQYF.

A few counts support this clonotype. The chain uses TRBV20-1 and TRBJ2-7, with 9 positions matching TRBD2. Germline CDR1 is DFQATT and CDR2 is SNEGSKA (reference sequence). The length of the CDR3 is 16 residues. J was trimmed by 6 bases and V by 0 bases; bases with no gene match: 12. This chain's CDR3 is CSAREPRAGGPAEQYF. CDR3 sequence (DNA): TGCAGTGCTAGAGAGCCAAGAGCGGGAGGACCGGCCGAGCAGTACTTC.

Many counts were recorded for this clonotype. The V gene is TRBV6-1, the J gene TRBJ2-5; TRBD1 might be the D (6 bases). Trimming removed 6 bases from V and 5 bases from J, with 16 bases in between. This CDR3 region has 14 residues. Germline CDR1 and CDR2: MNHNS and SASEGT. The CDR3, as DNA: TGTGCCAGCAGAAGCCCCGGAAGGGGGGAGACCCAGTACTTC. It is translated as CASRSPGRGETQYF.

This clonotype has ten or more counts. The chain joins TRBV12-3 or TRBV12-4 to TRBJ2-7; D not certain. This CDR3 contains 15 residues. The V end lost 3 bases, the J end lost 6 bases, and 18 bases lay between the germline ends. The chain's CDR3 is CASSFSALRASEQYF. In DNA form, the CDR3 reads TGTGCCAGCAGTTTTTCGGCTCTAAGGGCGTCCGAGCAGTACTTC.

This clonotype was detected many times. The V call is TRBV30, the J call TRBJ1-1; D is unclear. The V gene lost 0 bases and the J gene lost 5 bases, with 13 bases spanning the gap. Germline CDR1 and CDR2: GTSNPN and SVGIG (reference sequence). The length of the CDR3 is 14 residues. The DNA for the CDR3 is TGTGCCTGGAGTGTACCTGGCCGAGGGACTGAAGCTTTCTTT. The encoded protein is CAWSVPGRGTEAFF.

As concerns this clonotype: Just one base apart from a much larger clone, this may be a read error. The rearrangement uses TRBV27 and TRBJ2-7; no reliable D call. CDR1 is MNHEY and CDR2 is SMNVEV in the germline V gene (reference sequence). This CDR3 has 13 residues. V dropped 5 bases and J dropped 1 base, with 9 bases sitting between them. DNA for the CDR3: TGTGCCAGCAGTGGCGGCAGTTCCTACGAGCAGTACTTC. Translated: CASSGGSSYEQYF.

The V gene is TRBV20-1, the J gene TRBJ2-4; perhaps TRBD1 as D (5 bases). Trimming pared 5 bases from V and 4 bases from J, leaving 12 bases between. This CDR3 is built from 13 residues. The germline gives CDR1 DFQATT, CDR2 SNEGSKA (reference sequence). In nucleotides, the CDR3 is TGCAGTGCTTCGACAGAAGGAAAAAACATTCAGTACTTC. Translated, it gives CSASTEGKNIQYF.

This clonotype turned up a few times. This chain links TRBV15 with TRBJ2-1; D may be TRBD1 (5 bases). V shed 2 bases and J shed 15 bases, with 14 bases lying between them. The CDR3 is made up of 12 amino acids. Germline V gene sequence: CDR1 LNHNV, CDR2 YYDKDF (reference sequence). The CDR3 region is CATSRSADKRFF. In DNA, the CDR3 is TGTGCCACCAGCAGATCCGCGGACAAAAGGTTCTTC.